The 26 T cell receptor beta chains reported below all come from one sample, sequenced in a study of CD4 T cells in relation to SARS-CoV-2 and coronaviruses. TCRdb's table, derived via immunoSEQ multiplex PCR, lists solely in-frame clones and lacks some. The sample has 35,000 to 40,000 clones; roughly 90% are singletons. Sequencing was performed on memory CD4+ T cells from PBMCs. These receptors were obtained from an adult with COVID-19.

The chain has TRBV3-1 (or the pseudogene TRBV3-2) and TRBJ2-7; the match to TRBD1 covers 7 bases. Germline loops: CDR1 LGHDT, CDR2 YNNKEL (reference sequence). CDR3 length equals 15 residues. The junction had 12 bases not matched to a gene; V was cut back by 4 bases and J by 6 bases. The CDR3 bases are TGTGCCAGCAGCCGGAAAACCGGGACAGTCAGCGAGCAGTACTTC. As protein: CASSRKTGTVSEQYF.

V usage is TRBV6-6 and J usage is TRBJ1-2; 12 bases line up with TRBD1. The ends lost 5 bases at V and 3 bases at J; junction bases unmatched: 16. Germline V gene sequence: CDR1 MNHNY, CDR2 SVGAGI (reference sequence). This CDR3 comprises 19 residues. The CDR3 reads CASSLYGTGGARVDYGYTF. The CDR3 nucleotides are TGTGCCAGCAGTCTTTACGGGACAGGGGGCGCCCGGGTCGACTATGGCTACACCTTC.

The chain is built from TRBV5-1 and TRBJ2-2, with TRBD2 matching over 8 bases. Germline V CDR1 and CDR2: SGHRS, YFSETQ. Trimming at V came to 0 bases and at J to 2 bases, leaving 3 bases not matched to a gene. CDR3 length equals 16 residues. Written as DNA, the CDR3 is TGCGCCAGCAGCTTGGCCGGGAGGGGAAACACCGGGGAGCTGTTTTTT. It is translated as CASSLAGRGNTGELFF.

The genes are TRBV18 and TRBJ2-7; 7 bases agree with TRBD1. Trimming at V came to 6 bases and at J to 4 bases, leaving 6 bases not matched to a gene. The length of the CDR3 is 13 residues. Looked up from germline, CDR1 is KGHSH and CDR2 is LQKENI. CDR3 loop: CASSQGQTYEQYF. As DNA, the CDR3 is TGTGCCAGCTCGCAGGGACAGACTTACGAGCAGTACTTC.

J is TRBJ1-1 and V is TRBV6-5, with TRBD1 identical over 8 bases. The germline CDR1 and CDR2 sequences are MNHEY and SVGAGI. This CDR3 spans 14 amino acids. The trim removed 6 bases at V and 4 bases at J, leaving 7 bases unmatched. The CDR3 reads CASSNGQGLTEAFF. DNA of the CDR3: TGTGCCAGCAGCAACGGACAGGGCCTCACTGAAGCTTTCTTT.

This clone was observed a single time. The genes are TRBV6-2 or TRBV6-3 and TRBJ2-5; D might be TRBD1 or TRBD2, each matching 5 bases. Germline CDR1 is MNHEY and CDR2 is SVGEGT. V was clipped by 3 bases and J by 9 bases, with 17 bases between them. This CDR3 comprises 14 residues. CDR3 in DNA: TGTGCCAGCAGTTATACGGCCGGGGCTACGGCCCAGTACTTC. Its protein product is CASSYTAGATAQYF.

This clone was seen just once. The rearrangement links TRBV7-9 to TRBJ2-5, with D maybe TRBD2 (5 bases). The germline gives CDR1 SEHNR, CDR2 FQNEAQ (reference sequence). V gave up 4 bases and J gave up 2 bases, with 17 bases separating them. This CDR3 region has 16 residues. The CDR3 DNA reads as TGTGCCAGCAGCTCCCCCCCAATAGCGCAGCAAGAGACCCAGTACTTC. It is translated as CASSSPPIAQQETQYF. The whole variable domain, remainder taken from reference TRBV7-9 and TRBJ2-5, is DTGVSQNPRHKITKRGQNVTFRCDPISEHNRLYWYRQTLGQGPEFLTYFQNEAQLEKSRLLSDRFSAERPKGSFSTLEIQRTEQGDSAMYLCASSSPPIAQQETQYFGPGTRLLVL.

This chain connects TRBV15 to TRBJ1-3, with TRBD1 identical over 10 bases. Germline V gene sequence: CDR1 LNHNV, CDR2 YYDKDF (reference sequence). The CDR3 is 18 amino acids. J was trimmed by 2 bases and V by 5 bases; bases with no gene match: 12. The CDR3 spells CATSAGGQGTGTGNTIYF. The DNA for the CDR3 is TGTGCCACCAGCGCAGGGGGACAGGGGACAGGGACTGGAAACACCATATATTTT.

This chain joins TRBV7-2 and TRBJ2-5; D is unresolved. V lost 11 bases to trimming and J lost 4 bases, with 23 bases between them. Germline V gene lookup returns CDR1 SGHTA and CDR2 FQGNSA. CDR3 length: 15 residues. This chain's CDR3 is CAGASSLGLVETQYF. CDR3 bases: TGTGCCGGTGCCAGCAGCTTAGGGCTTGTAGAGACCCAGTACTTC.

The V and J genes are TRBV30 and TRBJ1-1; D gene ambiguous. The CDR3 runs to 11 residues. V shed 1 base and J shed 8 bases, with 8 bases lying between them. The germline V gene has CDR1 GTSNPN and CDR2 SVGIG (reference sequence). The DNA of the CDR3 is TGTGCCTGGAGTGATTCCGGGGAAGCTTTCTTT. Translated: CAWSDSGEAFF.

The chain has TRBV11-2 and TRBJ2-7; 9 bases are shared with TRBD2. This CDR3 is 15 amino acids long. J gave up 6 bases and V 8 bases, and 14 bases lay outside the gene matches. The germline CDR1 and CDR2 sequences are SGHAT and FQNNGV. The CDR3 here is CASVPAGGREGEQYF. The CDR3 coding sequence is TGTGCCAGCGTACCAGCGGGGGGCCGGGAGGGCGAGCAGTACTTC.

V gene TRBV6-5 combines with J gene TRBJ1-3, with D unresolved. Per germline, CDR1 MNHEY and CDR2 SVGAGI. The CDR3 covers 15 residues. V was cut by 6 bases and J by 4 bases, with 16 bases left in between. The DNA of the CDR3 is TGTGCCAGCAGACTTACGACCGCCGCCGGAAACACCATATATTTT. Amino acid sequence: CASRLTTAAGNTIYF.

The gene calls are TRBV5-1 and TRBJ2-4; no clear D gene. CDR1 is SGHRS, CDR2 YFSETQ, per germline. CDR3 length: 14 amino acids. V lost 0 bases and J lost 5, with 9 bases in between. CDR3 sequence reads: CASSLGPIENIQYF. CDR3 sequence (DNA): TGCGCCAGCAGCTTGGGGCCCATCGAAAACATTCAGTACTTC.

The chain uses TRBV10-2 and TRBJ1-5; D gene ambiguous. The CDR3 has 12 amino acids. V lost 9 bases and J lost 4, with 10 bases in between. The germline V gene has CDR1 WSHSY and CDR2 SAAADI. Here the CDR3 reads CASKNPNQPQHF. The CDR3 coding sequence is TGCGCCAGTAAAAACCCTAATCAGCCCCAGCATTTT.

The chain couples TRBV27 to TRBJ1-5; D unresolved. The V gene lost 5 bases and the J gene lost 2 bases, with 10 bases spanning the gap. Germline V gene sequence: CDR1 MNHEY, CDR2 SMNVEV (reference sequence). This CDR3 is 14 amino acids long. The CDR3 region is CASSGVAGNQPQHF. CDR3 bases: TGTGCCAGCAGTGGGGTAGCGGGCAATCAGCCCCAGCATTTT.

CDR3 amino acids: CASRRDFSSTDTQYF. The CDR3 nucleotides are TGTGCCAGCAGAAGGGACTTCTCTAGCACAGATACGCAGTATTTT. This chain connects TRBV7-2 to TRBJ2-3, with a tentative D call TRBD2 (6 bases). Germline CDR1 reads SGHTA; CDR2 reads FQGNSA. The CDR3 is 15 residues long. Trimming took off 6 bases at V and 0 bases at J, with 13 bases between the two ends.

This rearrangement joins TRBV5-4 to TRBJ1-2; 9 nucleotides match TRBD1. The V segment lost 4 bases and the J segment 6 bases; nucleotides outside the gene matches: 13. Looked up from germline, CDR1 is SGHNT and CDR2 is YYREEE (reference sequence). The CDR3 covers 16 residues. The CDR3 is CASSLVNRDREHGYTF. CDR3 nucleotide sequence: TGTGCCAGCAGCCTCGTAAACCGGGACAGGGAGCATGGCTACACCTTC.

The chain has TRBV25-1 and TRBJ2-5; 7 bases match TRBD1. The CDR3 contains 17 residues. Germline V CDR1 and CDR2: MGHDK, SYGVNS. Losses at the gene ends were 3 bases for V and 4 bases for J; bases not matched to a gene: 14. In nucleotides, the CDR3 is TGTGCCAGCAGTGACTCACCGGGACGCGAGGGGGCAGAGACCCAGTACTTC. Translating gives CASSDSPGREGAETQYF. Together with reference TRBV25-1 and TRBJ2-5, the CDR3 gives the full variable domain: EADIYQTPRYLVIGTGKKITLECSQTMGHDKMYWYQQDPGMELHLIHYSYGVNSTEKGDLSSESTVSRIRTEHFPLTLESARPSHTSQYLCASSDSPGREGAETQYFGPGTRLLVL.

The chain has TRBV21-1 and TRBJ1-2. TRBV21-1 is designated a pseudogene. The CDR3 has 16 amino acids. Written as DNA, the CDR3 is TGTGCCAGCAGCCAACGTTTAGCTACAGAGACCTATGGCTACACCTTC. It is translated as CASSQRLATETYGYTF.

The chain joins TRBV24-1 to TRBJ1-5; D is unresolved. CDR1 is KGHDR and CDR2 is SFDVKD in the germline V gene. The CDR3 contains 14 residues. V lost 6 bases, J lost 0 bases, and 8 bases lay in between. The CDR3 DNA reads TGTGCCACCAGTTTGGGAGTTAGCAATCAGCCCCAGCATTTT. Amino acids: CATSLGVSNQPQHF.

The chain uses TRBV11-2 and TRBJ1-3, with D unclear. The CDR3 has 18 residues. The V gene's germline CDR1 is SGHAT and CDR2 FQNNGV. The V end was cut by 1 base, the J end by 0 bases, with 16 bases between. CDR3 coding DNA: TGTGCCAGCAGCTTAGCGACCCCGGACCGAAGCTCTGGAAACACCATATATTTT. It yields the protein CASSLATPDRSSGNTIYF. The full variable domain, rest sourced from reference TRBV11-2 and TRBJ1-3, is EAGVAQSPRYKIIEKRQSVAFWCNPISGHATLYWYQQILGQGPKLLIQFQNNGVVDDSQLPKDRFSAERLKGVDSTLKIQPAKLEDSAVYLCASSLATPDRSSGNTIYFGEGSWLTVV.

V and J are TRBV6-5 and TRBJ1-2, with 9 bases lining up with TRBD1. The CDR3 loop spans 13 amino acids. Unmatched junction bases numbered 7, after V lost 6 bases and J lost 8 bases. Germline lookup yields CDR1 MNHEY and CDR2 SVGAGI. Written as DNA, the CDR3 is TGTGCCAGCAGGAGGGACAGGGCAAAAGGCTACACCTTC. It translates to CASRRDRAKGYTF.

The chain links TRBV11-2 to TRBJ1-3, with a weak D call TRBD1 (6 bases). The CDR3 consists of 15 residues. The V and J ends lost 1 base and 1 base respectively, with 8 bases between them. Per germline, CDR1 SGHAT and CDR2 FQNNGV. CDR3 residues: CASSLGGHSGNTIYF. CDR3 nucleotides: TGTGCCAGCAGCTTAGGGGGGCATTCTGGAAACACCATATATTTT.

The V call is TRBV15, the J call TRBJ1-2; D might be TRBD1 (5 bases). CDR1 and CDR2 from the germline V gene are LNHNV and YYDKDF (reference sequence). V lost 0 bases and J 1 base, leaving 21 bases between the germline ends. CDR3 length equals 19 residues. CDR3 DNA: TGTGCCACCAGCAGAGATCCCCGGAGGGGTTGGGGTAATAACTATGGCTACACCTTC. Translating gives CATSRDPRRGWGNNYGYTF.

The V call is TRBV4-1, the J call TRBJ2-3; 7 positions match TRBD2. Losses at the gene ends were 4 bases for V and 8 bases for J; bases not matched to a gene: 24. Germline V gene sequence: CDR1 MGHRA, CDR2 YSYEKL. This CDR3 spans 19 amino acids. CDR3 amino acids: CASSPHPRDGKIGRATQYF. The CDR3 region has the DNA TGCGCCAGCAGCCCCCACCCCAGGGACGGTAAGATAGGGAGGGCTACGCAGTATTTT.

The V and J genes are TRBV7-2 and TRBJ2-1, with D unresolved. Between the trimmed V and J ends, which lost 2 bases and 2 bases, there was a span of 10 bases. Germline CDR1 and CDR2: SGHTA and FQGNSA. The CDR3 consists of 15 residues. The CDR3 DNA sequence: TGTGCCAGCAGCTTAAACAACCCCCCCTACAATGAGCAGTTCTTC. This encodes CASSLNNPPYNEQFF.